This T cell receptor (beta chain) was documented in a study of human versus mouse CDR3 diversity and MHC coevolution. This CDR3 is 17 amino acids long. The germline CDR1 and CDR2 sequences are MRHNA and SNTAGT. The V end was cut by 4 bases, the J end by 0 bases, with 16 bases between. Libraries were prepared by immunoSEQ multiplex PCR; TCRdb keeps only in-frame clonotypes and omits some of them. The table records 80,000 or so clones, 80% to 95% of them present only once. This sequence was found in a person aged 30 to 69 in good health. J is TRBJ2-1 and V is TRBV6-4, with D possibly matching TRBD2 (6 bases). The sequenced sample was naive CD4+ T cells from blood. The subset was: CD45RO-negative CD62L-positive naive CD4 T cells. This CDR3 is CASSGSGPRSSYNEQFF. The CDR3 nucleotides read TGTGCCAGCAGTGGGAGCGGGCCAAGGAGCTCCTACAATGAGCAGTTCTTC.